Below, one T cell receptor (beta chain) is given with its context. Per the authors' pipeline: Reference gene primer amplification gave nucleated cell count estimates. Profiling relied on immunoSEQ multiplex PCR, and the TCRdb table lists in-frame clones only, not all of them. V and J calls and clone size come straight from that table; D and trimming were deduced from the DNA. The sample lists some 61,000 clones, 70% to 90% occurring once. These data are taken from a study of blood T cell repertoires in COVID-19. Overall study context: The United States, Italy and Spain provided the acute and convalescent COVID-19 samples. Nucleic acid was either cDNA or gDNA, and it came from T cells, B-cell-depleted T cells, or PBMCs.

The receptor's source is a man aged 25 to 45 with acute or convalescent COVID-19. The sequenced material came from peripheral blood.

Here the CDR3 DNA reads TGTGCCAGCAGTGGGGACGGGGGCTCTGGGGCCAACGTCCTGACTTTC. This translates into CASSGDGGSGANVLTF. The genes are TRBV6-1 and TRBJ2-6; a weak D match, TRBD2 (6 bases). With 4 bases removed from V and 0 bases from J, the gap between germline ends came to 10 bases. Germline lookup yields CDR1 MNHNS and CDR2 SASEGT. CDR3 length: 16 amino acids.